The source of this TCR beta chain is a study of T cell repertoires in cytomegalovirus infection. For the study at large: Recently identified HLA-C-restricted and well-studied HLA-B-restricted CMV epitopes were used. Public TCR beta signatures marked donors with CMV infection and the matching HLA. General observations from the study: Individuals carrying CMV plus the relevant HLA were identified by cumulative frequency of public TCR beta families. There were HLA-C-restricted CMV-specific TCR beta clonotypes dominating the ex vivo response.

As to this clonotype: Its antigen remains unknown.

MiXCR, run by TCRdb on the reads, gives a single entry per CDR3 protein. The data show about 830,000 distinct CDR3 sequences, with about 33% seen just once and roughly 12% held by the top ten. This CDR3 contains 14 residues. With V trimmed by 5 bases and J by 6 bases, 6 bases remained unmatched. This rearrangement joins TRBV12-3 or TRBV12-4 to TRBJ1-5; 8 nucleotides agree with TRBD1. The sample was cultured CD8+ T cells from PBMCs, taken from culture after CMV antigen stimulation. This clonotype originated in a human donor in good health (CMV status not recorded). Some clones in this sample may be carry-over from other donors' samples. Here the CDR3 reads CASSVTGGGQPQHF. For the CDR3, the DNA is TGTGCCAGCAGTGTCACAGGGGGGGGTCAGCCCCAGCATTTT.